Below, 32 T cell receptor beta chains from the same sample are listed, as sequenced in a study of T cells in Graves' hyperthyroidism and ophthalmopathy. RNA transcripts were the template for amplifying TCR beta CDR3 regions. HTBI primers were used for first-round RT-PCR of the TCR CDR3. TCRdb processed the multiplex PCR reads anew with MiXCR; each CDR3 protein has one entry. The sample shows hundreds of thousands of distinct CDR3 sequences, about 14% of them seen only once. Sample: blood. The receptors derive from a woman in her fifties or sixties with Graves' ophthalmopathy.

The chain joins TRBV5-4 to TRBJ1-2, with D tentatively TRBD1 (5 bases). CDR1 SGHNT and CDR2 YYREEE come from the germline V gene (reference sequence). The germline V and J ends were trimmed by 4 bases and 2 bases, with 12 bases remaining between them. CDR3 size: 14 residues. The CDR3 here is CASSTPTENYGYTF. The CDR3 DNA reads TGTGCCAGCAGCACCCCGACAGAGAACTATGGCTACACCTTC. The whole variable domain, filled in from reference TRBV5-4 and TRBJ1-2, reads ETGVTQSPTHLIKTRGQQVTLRCSSQSGHNTVSWYQQALGQGPQFIFQYYREEENGRGNFPPRFSGLQFPNYSSELNVNALELDDSALYLCASSTPTENYGYTFGSGTRLTVV.

This clonotype was picked up many times. The rearrangement joins TRBV5-5 to TRBJ2-7; weak D call: TRBD1 (6 bases). Trimming took 4 bases from V and 2 from J, leaving 13 bases between them. CDR1 is SGHKS and CDR2 is YYEKEE in the germline V gene (reference sequence). CDR3 size: 14 residues. The CDR3 sequence is CASSRWTATYEQYF. The CDR3, as DNA: TGTGCCAGCAGCCGATGGACAGCAACCTACGAGCAGTACTTC.

The chain links TRBV4-1 to TRBJ2-1; possibly TRBD1 for D (5 bases). Per the germline V gene, CDR1 is MGHRA and CDR2 is YSYEKL. The CDR3 runs 15 residues. V was clipped by 4 bases and J by 8 bases, with 18 bases between them. The CDR3: CASSRASPGIHEQFF. CDR3 DNA: TGCGCCAGCAGCCGAGCATCGCCAGGGATCCATGAGCAGTTCTTC.

At least ten counts were recorded for this clonotype. The gene calls are TRBV7-2 and TRBJ2-6; no reliable D call. The CDR3 consists of 15 residues. V lost 1 base, J lost 2 bases, and 6 bases lay in between. Germline assignment: CDR1 SGHTA and CDR2 FQGNSA. The CDR3 region has the DNA TGTGCCAGCAGCTTAGACTGGGCTGGGGCCAACGTCCTGACTTTC. This codes for CASSLDWAGANVLTF.

The sample holds many counts of this clonotype. The V and J genes are TRBV12-3 or TRBV12-4 and TRBJ2-3, with no clear D. The V end lost 2 bases, the J end lost 1 base, and 10 bases lay between the germline ends. The CDR3 sequence is 15 residues long. The CDR3 loop reads CASSLRLSGTDTQYF. DNA of the CDR3: TGTGCCAGCAGTTTAAGACTCTCAGGCACAGATACGCAGTATTTT.

This clonotype was observed a few times. The chain employs TRBV10-2 and TRBJ1-1; weak D call: TRBD1 (5 bases). The CDR3 is made up of 14 amino acids. CDR1 is WSHSY and CDR2 is SAAADI in the germline V gene. V shed 2 bases and J shed 4 bases, with 11 bases lying between them. CDR3 nucleotide sequence: TGCGCCAGCAGTGAGACAGGTGCTGGCACTGAAGCTTTCTTT. Its protein product is CASSETGAGTEAFF.

This clonotype showed up many times. The chain recombines TRBV5-6 with TRBJ1-1; D not resolved. The CDR3 length is 11 residues. Trimming shortened V by 4 bases and J by 3 bases, and 4 bases separated the two germline ends. CDR1 and CDR2 (germline): SGHDT, YYEEEE. This chain's CDR3 is CASSRDTEAFF. CDR3 DNA sequence: TGTGCCAGCAGCCGAGACACTGAAGCTTTCTTT.

This clonotype was observed a handful of times. The chain links TRBV20-1 to TRBJ2-7; 7 nucleotides agree with TRBD1. The CDR3 sequence is 15 residues long. In germline, CDR1 is DFQATT, CDR2 SNEGSKA (reference sequence). Trimming at V came to 4 bases and at J to 2 bases, leaving 11 bases not matched to a gene. The CDR3: CSAKTGFPTPYEQYF. The DNA of the CDR3 is TGCAGTGCTAAGACAGGGTTCCCTACCCCCTACGAGCAGTACTTC.

This clonotype occurred many times. The genes are TRBV11-3 and TRBJ1-4; no clear D gene. The V and J ends lost 1 base and 0 bases respectively, with 12 bases between them. Germline assignment: CDR1 SGHNT and CDR2 YENEEA. CDR3 length: 17 amino acids. For the CDR3, the DNA is TGTGCCAGCAGCTTAGTGCTGACGGATGCAACTAATGAAAAACTGTTTTTT. Amino acids: CASSLVLTDATNEKLFF.

With respect to this clonotype: This clone may be a read error of a much larger clone one base away. For the CDR3, the DNA is TGTGCCAGCACAACAACAGTAGCCAAAAACATGCAGTACTTC. Translation gives CASTTTVAKNMQYF. V is TRBV12-3 or TRBV12-4 and J is TRBJ2-4; D gene ambiguous. There are 14 residues in the CDR3.

This clonotype was observed at least ten times. The rearrangement joins TRBV7-9 to TRBJ2-2; D unclear. Trimming shortened V by 0 bases and J by 1 base, and 9 bases separated the two germline ends. CDR1 is SEHNR and CDR2 is FQNEAQ in the germline V gene (reference sequence). The CDR3 runs 16 residues. The CDR3 DNA reads TGTGCCAGCAGCTTAGCGCAACAACTGAACACCGGGGAGCTGTTTTTT. It yields the protein CASSLAQQLNTGELFF. Drawing the rest from reference TRBV7-9 and TRBJ2-2, the complete variable domain is DTGVSQNPRHKITKRGQNVTFRCDPISEHNRLYWYRQTLGQGPEFLTYFQNEAQLEKSRLLSDRFSAERPKGSFSTLEIQRTEQGDSAMYLCASSLAQQLNTGELFFGEGSRLTVL.

The chain uses TRBV27 and TRBJ1-3; TRBD1 agrees at 7 bases. The V and J ends lost 3 bases and 3 bases, in that order; junction bases with no gene match: 11. The CDR3 extends over 17 amino acids. Germline V gene lookup returns CDR1 MNHEY and CDR2 SMNVEV (reference sequence). This CDR3 reads CASSFSGDRVDGNTIYF. In DNA, the CDR3 is TGTGCCAGCAGTTTTTCAGGCGACAGGGTTGATGGAAACACCATATATTTT.

The sample holds many counts of this clonotype. The chain links TRBV20-1 to TRBJ2-7; TRBD2 matches 8 bases. This CDR3 has 15 amino acids. V lost 0 bases to trimming and J lost 2 bases; unmatched junction nucleotides: 6. CDR1 is DFQATT, CDR2 SNEGSKA, per germline (reference sequence). CDR3 sequence (DNA): TGCAGTGCTAGAGATGTTCGGGAGGGAACCTACGAGCAGTACTTC. Amino acid sequence: CSARDVREGTYEQYF.

A remark on this clonotype: A much bigger clone sits one base away, suggesting this may be a read error. The chain couples TRBV7-2 to TRBJ2-6; the match to TRBD1 covers 7 bases. The CDR3 is 15 residues long. CDR1 and CDR2 from the germline V gene are SGHTA and FQGNSA. V gave up 6 bases and J gave up 2 bases; unmatched junction bases: 4. The chain's CDR3 is CASSYQGAGANVLTF. Here the CDR3 DNA reads TGTGCCAGCAGTTATCAGGGGGCTGGGGCCAACGTCCTGACTTTC.

The chain carries TRBV20-1 and TRBJ2-1; the D gene is possibly TRBD2 (6 bases). V lost 3 bases to trimming and J lost 4 bases, with 16 bases between them. The CDR3 spans 15 residues. Germline values: CDR1 DFQATT, CDR2 SNEGSKA (reference sequence). The CDR3 DNA reads as TGCAGTGCTAGCGAAAGCGGGCGCCGATACAATGAGCAGTTCTTC. Protein product: CSASESGRRYNEQFF.

This clonotype was recorded many times. V gene TRBV7-9 combines with J gene TRBJ1-1; perhaps TRBD1 as D (5 bases). Trimming removed 5 bases from V and 10 bases from J, with 11 bases in between. CDR1 and CDR2 from the germline V gene are SEHNR and FQNEAQ (reference sequence). The CDR3 has 11 amino acids. The CDR3 protein is CASSKGLGAFF. As DNA, the CDR3 is TGTGCCAGCAGCAAGGGGTTAGGAGCTTTCTTT.

The sample holds many counts of this clonotype. The chain couples TRBV27 to TRBJ2-7; D may be TRBD1 (5 bases). Per the germline V gene, CDR1 is MNHEY and CDR2 is SMNVEV (reference sequence). This CDR3 is built from 13 residues. Deletions cut 1 base from V and 5 bases from J, with 9 bases between. In DNA, the CDR3 is TGTGCCAGCAGTTTATTGTCAGGGAACGAGCAGTACTTC. This gives the protein CASSLLSGNEQYF.

The chain couples TRBV28 to TRBJ1-2; 9 bases fit TRBD1. With V trimmed by 6 bases and J by 8 bases, 13 bases remained unmatched. This CDR3 has 15 residues. CDR1 and CDR2 (germline): MDHEN, SYDVKM. CDR3 DNA: TGTGCCAGCAGCCCGCCGGGACAGGGTTTGGGGGGCTACACCTTC. Protein sequence: CASSPPGQGLGGYTF.

This clonotype was seen at least ten times. The CDR3 bases are TGTGCCAGCAGTGGGAGCGGGAGGGCCTTAGATACGCAGTATTTT. This gives the protein CASSGSGRALDTQYF. The chain couples TRBV12-3 or TRBV12-4 to TRBJ2-3, with 10 bases lining up with TRBD2. Trimming took 5 bases from V and 5 from J; bases not matched to a gene: 7. This CDR3 has 15 amino acids.

In this sample, this clonotype turned up many times. The chain employs TRBV20-1 and TRBJ2-3; a weak D match, TRBD2 (6 bases). The CDR3 runs 13 residues. CDR1 and CDR2 from the germline V gene are DFQATT and SNEGSKA (reference sequence). Trimming cost V 6 bases and J 5 bases, with 15 bases left between them. CDR3 sequence (DNA): TGCAGTGCCCTCAGTTCGGGGGTAGATACGCAGTATTTT. Translation: CSALSSGVDTQYF.

This clonotype was seen at least ten times. In DNA, the CDR3 is TGTGCCAGCAGCTTATTTTCAGAGAACACTGAAGCTTTCTTT. Translation gives CASSLFSENTEAFF. The chain links TRBV7-9 to TRBJ1-1; no firm D call. V shed 2 bases and J shed 1 base, with 8 bases lying between them. Germline CDR1 is SEHNR and CDR2 is FQNEAQ (reference sequence). The CDR3 spans 14 residues.

At least ten counts were recorded for this clonotype. J is TRBJ1-5 and V is TRBV3-1, with D maybe TRBD1 (5 bases). The CDR3 consists of 14 residues. The germline V gene encodes CDR1 LGHDT and CDR2 YNNKEL (reference sequence). Between the trimmed V and J ends, which lost 1 base and 5 bases, there was a span of 9 bases. The CDR3: CASSQVVGDQPQHF. CDR3 bases: TGTGCCAGCAGCCAAGTTGTGGGGGATCAGCCCCAGCATTTT.

This clonotype was recorded a few times. This chain connects TRBV13 to TRBJ1-2; D is unclear. The CDR3 is 11 amino acids. Trimming shortened V by 8 bases and J by 8 bases, and 12 bases separated the two germline ends. Germline V gives CDR1 PRHDT, CDR2 FYEKMQ (reference sequence). CDR3 protein: CASGRERGYTF. Here the CDR3 DNA reads TGTGCCAGCGGAAGGGAAAGAGGCTACACCTTC.

This clonotype was found many times. V is TRBV6-1 and J is TRBJ1-1; D unresolved. The germline V gene has CDR1 MNHNS and CDR2 SASEGT. The CDR3 spans 13 residues. The V and J ends lost 6 bases and 1 base respectively, with 9 bases between them. CDR3 amino acids: CASRVRSNTEAFF. The DNA for the CDR3 is TGTGCCAGCAGAGTTCGGTCGAACACTGAAGCTTTCTTT.

This clonotype appeared a few times. The J gene is TRBJ2-1, the V gene TRBV2; possible D gene TRBD2, 6 bases. Looked up from germline, CDR1 is SNHLY and CDR2 is FYNNEI. The CDR3 is made up of 14 amino acids. V dropped 1 base and J dropped 9 bases, with 13 bases sitting between them. CDR3 region: CASSEVLAPSEQFF. DNA of the CDR3: TGTGCCAGCAGTGAAGTACTAGCCCCGAGTGAGCAGTTCTTC.

This clonotype was seen repeatedly, ten times or more. The rearrangement joins TRBV20-1 to TRBJ2-1; 11 nucleotides align to TRBD2. Germline V lookup: CDR1 DFQATT, CDR2 SNEGSKA (reference sequence). The CDR3 totals 14 residues. The ends lost 2 bases at V and 8 bases at J; junction bases unmatched: 5. The chain's CDR3 is CSARSGTSGHEQFF. CDR3 nucleotide sequence: TGCAGTGCTAGATCCGGGACTAGCGGCCATGAGCAGTTCTTC.

The chain has TRBV19 and TRBJ2-5; 7 positions match TRBD1. Looked up from germline, CDR1 is LNHDA and CDR2 is SQIVND (reference sequence). The CDR3 consists of 15 residues. V trimming: 2 bases; J trimming: 2 bases; junction bases outside the gene matches: 5. This chain's CDR3 is CASSIWGQRQETQYF. The CDR3 coding sequence is TGTGCCAGTAGTATATGGGGACAGCGACAAGAGACCCAGTACTTC.

The chain has TRBV9 and TRBJ2-7; TRBD2 matches 7 bases. The trim removed 4 bases at V and 5 bases at J, leaving 15 bases unmatched. The CDR3 totals 16 residues. Germline V gives CDR1 SGDLS, CDR2 YYNGEE. CDR3 nucleotide sequence: TGTGCCAGCAGCCCCCGCGGGAGCCCCGGTGGGGACGAGCAGTACTTC. It codes for CASSPRGSPGGDEQYF.

This clonotype was counted many times. The chain is built from TRBV28 and TRBJ1-3; D is ambiguous. Germline V gene sequence: CDR1 MDHEN, CDR2 SYDVKM. This CDR3 comprises 16 residues. The germline V and J ends were trimmed by 1 base and 0 bases, with 10 bases remaining between them. This CDR3 reads CASSLYGLISGNTIYF. The CDR3, as DNA: TGTGCCAGCAGTTTATACGGACTAATCTCTGGAAACACCATATATTTT.

This clonotype was seen repeatedly, ten times or more. The chain recombines TRBV7-9 with TRBJ2-1; 7 nucleotides align to TRBD2. The CDR3 covers 16 residues. Trimming took 2 bases from V and 2 from J; bases not matched to a gene: 6. CDR1 is SEHNR, CDR2 FQNEAQ, per germline (reference sequence). CDR3 residues: CASSLPGGGAYNEQFF. The CDR3 region has the DNA TGTGCCAGCAGCTTACCCGGCGGGGGAGCCTACAATGAGCAGTTCTTC.

Ten or more counts support this clonotype. This chain links TRBV24-1 with TRBJ2-1; D not resolved. Germline assignment: CDR1 KGHDR and CDR2 SFDVKD. The CDR3 is 17 amino acids. V lost 0 bases and J lost 5, with 16 bases in between. DNA of the CDR3: TGTGCCACCAGTGATTTGGGTGCAGCGCACGGAAACAATGAGCAGTTCTTC. This codes for CATSDLGAAHGNNEQFF.

This clonotype occurred a few times. The chain has TRBV18 and TRBJ2-5; TRBD2 matches at 7 bases. The junction had 0 bases not matched to a gene; V was cut back by 1 base and J by 1 base. Germline V gene lookup returns CDR1 KGHSH and CDR2 LQKENI. This CDR3 has 14 residues. The chain's CDR3 is CASSPRGGQETQYF. DNA of the CDR3: TGTGCCAGCTCACCACGCGGGGGCCAAGAGACCCAGTACTTC.